These T cell receptor beta chains were read from a single sample in a study of T cell changes during pregnancy in multiple sclerosis. The method was immunoSEQ multiplex PCR; TCRdb's version includes in-frame clones alone and lacks a portion of them. This table has some 30,000 clones, about 89% appearing once. The starting material was CD8+ T cells from peripheral blood mononuclear cells, obtained in the third trimester of pregnancy. Every receptor here comes from a female donor with multiple sclerosis, enrolled in a pregnancy study. The CDR3 runs from the conserved cysteine through the conserved F or W. A D gene is named only where the DNA matches it firmly. Clone size is given for some rows only: seen once, a few or many times, or a class if the clone is expanded.

-	TRBV4-1	-	TRBJ2-2	CASSYGNTGELFF	TGCGCCAGCAGCTACGGTAACACCGGGGAGCTGTTTTTT
-	TRBV27	TRBD1	TRBJ2-1	CASSWLRQGTYNEQFF	TGTGCCAGCAGTTGGTTGAGACAGGGGACCTACAATGAGCAGTTCTTC
-	TRBV9	TRBD1	TRBJ2-2	CASSAPTGTNTGELFF	TGTGCCAGCAGCGCCCCGACAGGGACGAACACCGGGGAGCTGTTTTTT
-	TRBV19	TRBD1	TRBJ1-5	CASSPIRDRHQPQHF	TGTGCCAGTAGTCCCATCAGGGACAGGCATCAGCCCCAGCATTTT
-	TRBV27	-	TRBJ2-2	CASSMLQGLAGELFF	TGTGCCAGCAGTATGCTCCAGGGATTGGCCGGGGAGCTGTTTTTT
-	TRBV18	TRBD1	TRBJ1-4	CASSPGTGDREKLFF	TGTGCCAGCTCACCTGGGACAGGGGACCGTGAAAAACTGTTTTTT
-	TRBV5-6	TRBD1	TRBJ2-3	CASSFGTGPDTQYF	TGTGCCAGCAGCTTTGGGACAGGGCCAGATACGCAGTATTTT
-	TRBV27	TRBD1	TRBJ1-2	CASSSITGEGDYGYTF	TGTGCCAGCAGCTCCATAACAGGGGAAGGCGACTATGGCTACACCTTC
-	TRBV7-6	-	TRBJ2-5	CASSWAPGETQYF	TGTGCCAGCAGCTGGGCCCCGGGGGAGACCCAGTACTTC
-	TRBV10-3	TRBD1	TRBJ1-4	CAMQAGGGEKLFF	TGTGCCATGCAAGCAGGGGGAGGTGAAAAACTGTTTTTT
-	TRBV7-3	TRBD2	TRBJ2-1	CASSFVAGNEQFF	TGTGCCAGCAGCTTCGTAGCGGGCAATGAGCAGTTCTTC
-	TRBV6-1	-	TRBJ2-7	CASSEEISSYEQYF	TGTGCCAGCAGTGAAGAGATTAGCTCCTACGAGCAGTACTTC
-	TRBV7-9	-	TRBJ2-7	CASSLDDRPSSYEQYF	TGTGCCAGCAGCTTAGACGACAGGCCAAGCTCCTACGAGCAGTACTTC
-	TRBV6-5	TRBD1	TRBJ2-1	CASSHYRGEHMGEQFF	TGTGCCAGCAGTCACTACAGGGGAGAACATATGGGTGAGCAGTTCTTC
-	TRBV7-9	TRBD2	TRBJ2-3	CASSSTSGSTSDTQYF	TGTGCCAGCAGCTCGACTAGCGGGAGCACCTCAGATACGCAGTATTTT
-	TRBV19	TRBD2	TRBJ2-7	CASSSGLVRRLEQYF	TGTGCCAGTAGTTCTGGACTAGTCCGCAGGTTGGAGCAGTACTTC
-	TRBV7-9	TRBD2	TRBJ2-5	CASSFPSGRELEETQYF	TGTGCCAGCAGCTTTCCTAGCGGGAGGGAATTGGAAGAGACCCAGTACTTC
few	TRBV9	TRBD1	TRBJ2-1	CASSTSGTGLNEQFF	TGTGCCAGCAGCACCTCCGGGACAGGGCTCAATGAGCAGTTCTTC
-	TRBV7-9	-	TRBJ1-5	CASSLGRGAGQPQHF	TGTGCCAGCAGCTTAGGCCGGGGCGCGGGGCAGCCCCAGCATTTT
-	TRBV5-1	TRBD2	TRBJ2-2	CASSLSLGTSGTGELFF	TGCGCCAGCAGCTTGTCCTTGGGGACTAGCGGCACCGGGGAGCTGTTTTTT
-	TRBV7-6	-	TRBJ2-7	CASSLARASEVTYEQYF	TGTGCCAGCAGCTTAGCGCGCGCTAGCGAGGTTACCTACGAGCAGTACTTC
-	TRBV7-6	-	TRBJ2-5	CASRPTRGLRETQYF	TGTGCCAGCAGACCCACCAGGGGTCTCCGGGAGACCCAGTACTTC
-	TRBV21-1	-	TRBJ2-2	CASSSPGTSGSCGELFF	TGTGCCAGCAGCTCACCCGGGACTAGCGGGAGTTGTGGGGAGCTGTTTTTT
-	TRBV27	-	TRBJ1-1	CASSPTSSGTEAFF	TGTGCCAGCAGTCCTACCTCCTCCGGGACTGAAGCTTTCTTT
-	TRBV6-6	-	TRBJ1-1	CASSLSLYTEAFF	TGTGCCAGCAGTTTGTCCCTATACACTGAAGCTTTCTTT
-	TRBV7-8	-	TRBJ1-1	CASSHGEVGTEAFF	TGTGCCAGCAGTCACGGGGAGGTGGGGACTGAAGCTTTCTTT
-	TRBV7-6	-	TRBJ2-7	CASSFGSGSYEQYF	TGTGCCAGCAGCTTTGGCTCAGGGTCCTACGAGCAGTACTTC
-	TRBV30	TRBD1	TRBJ2-7	CAWGQGSYEQYF	TGTGCCTGGGGACAGGGCTCCTACGAGCAGTACTTC
few	TRBV19	-	TRBJ2-1	CASSIQGYEQFF	TGTGCCAGTAGTATACAGGGGTATGAGCAGTTCTTC
-	TRBV2	-	TRBJ1-5	CASSYGAGLDQPQHF	TGTGCCAGCAGCTACGGCGCGGGGCTGGATCAGCCCCAGCATTTT
-	TRBV7-6	TRBD1	TRBJ2-7	CASSLEGTGSYEQYF	TGTGCCAGCAGCTTAGAAGGGACAGGGTCCTACGAGCAGTACTTC
once	TRBV6-1	-	TRBJ2-7	CASSDGQGGNYEQYF	TGTGCCAGCAGTGACGGGCAGGGGGGTAACTACGAGCAGTACTTC
-	TRBV11-2	-	TRBJ1-1	CASSLGTAPNTEAFF	TGTGCCAGCAGCTTAGGGACAGCCCCGAACACTGAAGCTTTCTTT
once	TRBV27	TRBD2	TRBJ2-3	CASSARGGRADTQYF	TGTGCCAGCAGTGCGCGGGGGGGGAGGGCAGATACGCAGTATTTT
-	TRBV6-1	-	TRBJ2-7	CASRSRDYEQYF	TGTGCCAGCAGGTCCAGGGACTACGAGCAGTACTTC
-	TRBV27	TRBD2	TRBJ2-1	CASSFALRLAGNEQFF	TGTGCCAGCAGTTTCGCACTCCGACTAGCGGGGAATGAGCAGTTCTTC
-	TRBV29-1	TRBD2	TRBJ2-7	CSVDSPSGDYEQYF	TGCAGCGTTGATTCCCCTAGCGGAGACTACGAGCAGTACTTC
-	TRBV7-9	-	TRBJ1-1	CASSPTDRNTEAFF	TGTGCCAGCAGCCCTACAGACAGGAACACTGAAGCTTTCTTT
-	TRBV7-3	TRBD2	TRBJ2-1	CASSHGGGYNEQFF	TGTGCCAGCAGCCATGGGGGGGGATACAATGAGCAGTTCTTC
-	TRBV7-6	-	TRBJ2-1	CASSLEPINEQFF	TGTGCCAGCAGCTTAGAGCCTATCAACGAGCAGTTCTTC
-	TRBV11-2	TRBD2	TRBJ2-3	CASSLIGTSVMDTQYF	TGTGCCAGCAGCTTAATCGGGACTAGCGTTATGGATACGCAGTATTTT